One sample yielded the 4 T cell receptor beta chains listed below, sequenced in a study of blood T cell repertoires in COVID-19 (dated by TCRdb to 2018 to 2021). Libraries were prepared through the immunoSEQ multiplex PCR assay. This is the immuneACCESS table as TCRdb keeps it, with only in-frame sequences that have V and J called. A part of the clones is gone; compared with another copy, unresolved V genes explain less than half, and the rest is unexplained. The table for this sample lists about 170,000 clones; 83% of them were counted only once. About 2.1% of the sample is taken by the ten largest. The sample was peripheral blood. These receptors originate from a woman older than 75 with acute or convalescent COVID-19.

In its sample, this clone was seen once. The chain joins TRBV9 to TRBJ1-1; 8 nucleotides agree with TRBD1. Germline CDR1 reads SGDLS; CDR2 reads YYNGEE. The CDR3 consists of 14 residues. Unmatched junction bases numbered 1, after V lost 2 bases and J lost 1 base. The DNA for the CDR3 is TGTGCCAGCAGCGTCGGACAGGGGAACACTGAAGCTTTCTTT. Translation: CASSVGQGNTEAFF.

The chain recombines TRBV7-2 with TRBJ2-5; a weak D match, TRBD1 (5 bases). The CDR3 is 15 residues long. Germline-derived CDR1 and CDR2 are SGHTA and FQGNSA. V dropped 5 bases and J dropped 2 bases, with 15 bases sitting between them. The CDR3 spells CASSPDRGKQETQYF. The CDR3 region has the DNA TGTGCCAGCAGCCCAGACAGAGGAAAACAAGAGACCCAGTACTTC. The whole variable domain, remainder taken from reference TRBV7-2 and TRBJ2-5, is GAGVSQSPSNKVTEKGKDVELRCDPISGHTALYWYRQSLGQGLEFLIYFQGNSAPDKSGLPSDRFSAERTGGSVSTLTIQRTQQEDSAVYLCASSPDRGKQETQYFGPGTRLLVL.

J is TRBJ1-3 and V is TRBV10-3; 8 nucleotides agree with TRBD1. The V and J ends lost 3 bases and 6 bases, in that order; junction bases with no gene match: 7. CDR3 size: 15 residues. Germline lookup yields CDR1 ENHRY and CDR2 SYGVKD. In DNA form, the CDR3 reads TGTGCCATCAGTGAAGAGACAGGGGTGGAAAACACCATATATTTT. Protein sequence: CAISEETGVENTIYF.

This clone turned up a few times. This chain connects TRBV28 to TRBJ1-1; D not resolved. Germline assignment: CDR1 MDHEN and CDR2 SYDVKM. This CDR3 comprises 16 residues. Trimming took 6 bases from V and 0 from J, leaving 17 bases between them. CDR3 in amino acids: CASRKLRFDMNTEAFF. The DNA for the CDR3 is TGTGCCAGCAGAAAACTCCGGTTTGACATGAACACTGAAGCTTTCTTT.